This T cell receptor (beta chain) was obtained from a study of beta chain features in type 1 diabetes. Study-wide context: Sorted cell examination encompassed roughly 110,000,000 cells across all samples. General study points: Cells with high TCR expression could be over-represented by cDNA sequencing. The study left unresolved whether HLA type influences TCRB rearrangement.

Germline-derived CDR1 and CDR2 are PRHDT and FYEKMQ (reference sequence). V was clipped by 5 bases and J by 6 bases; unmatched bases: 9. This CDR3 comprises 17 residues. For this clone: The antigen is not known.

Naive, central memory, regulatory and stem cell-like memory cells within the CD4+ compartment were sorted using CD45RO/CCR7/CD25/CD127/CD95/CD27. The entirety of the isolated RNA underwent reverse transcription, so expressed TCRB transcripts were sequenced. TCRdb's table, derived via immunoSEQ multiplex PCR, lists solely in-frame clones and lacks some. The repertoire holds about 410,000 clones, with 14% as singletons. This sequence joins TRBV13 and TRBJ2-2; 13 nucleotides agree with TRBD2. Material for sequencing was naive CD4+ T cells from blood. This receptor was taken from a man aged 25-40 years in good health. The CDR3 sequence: CASSPRTSGREAGELFF. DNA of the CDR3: TGTGCCAGCAGCCCCCGGACTAGCGGGAGAGAGGCCGGGGAGCTGTTTTTT. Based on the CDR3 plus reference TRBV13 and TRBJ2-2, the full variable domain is AAGVIQSPRHLIKEKRETATLKCYPIPRHDTVYWYQQGPGQDPQFLISFYEKMQSDKGSIPDRFSAQQFSDYHSELNMSSLELGDSALYFCASSPRTSGREAGELFFGEGSRLTVL.